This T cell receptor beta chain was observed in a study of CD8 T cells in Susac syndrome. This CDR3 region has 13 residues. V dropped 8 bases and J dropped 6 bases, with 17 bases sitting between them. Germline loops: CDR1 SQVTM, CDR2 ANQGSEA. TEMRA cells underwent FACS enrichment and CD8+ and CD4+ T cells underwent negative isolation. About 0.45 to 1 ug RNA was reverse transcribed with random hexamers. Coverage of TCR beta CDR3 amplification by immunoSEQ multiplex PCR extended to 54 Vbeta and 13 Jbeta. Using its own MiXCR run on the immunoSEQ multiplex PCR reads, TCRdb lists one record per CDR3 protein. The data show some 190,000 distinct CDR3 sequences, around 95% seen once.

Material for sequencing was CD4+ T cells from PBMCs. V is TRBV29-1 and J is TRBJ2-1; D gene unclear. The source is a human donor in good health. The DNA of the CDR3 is TGCAGCTCTACACGTTTTAATGGCAATGAGCAGTTCTTC. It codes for CSSTRFNGNEQFF.